These T cell receptor beta chains were read from a single sample in a study of cytomegalovirus exposure and HLA in healthy donors. Method: immunoSEQ multiplex PCR; TCRdb's copy keeps in-frame clones and lacks some. The sample lists 110,000 to 150,000 clones, 75% occurring once. The specimen was PBMCs. The receptor set was obtained from a man aged 25 to 40 in good health and CMV-seronegative. Both conserved end residues are part of each CDR3. The D gene is left open where the match is weak. A clone size is listed for some rows: how often the clone was seen (once, few, many), or a class if it is expanded.

j_call clone_size v_call d_call cdr3_aa cdr3_nt
TRBJ2-6 once TRBV28 NA CATRDSGANVLTF TGTGCCACCCGGGACTCTGGGGCCAACGTCCTGACTTTC
TRBJ1-6 NA TRBV11-2 NA CASSLAGSPLHF TGTGCCAGCAGCTTAGCAGGTTCACCCCTCCACTTT
TRBJ2-7 once TRBV6-1 TRBD1 CASSENPRQGYEQYF TGTGCCAGCAGTGAAAATCCGAGACAGGGATACGAGCAGTACTTC
TRBJ2-6 NA TRBV4-1 NA CASSLPGQGDGLTF TGCGCCAGCAGCCTACCGGGACAAGGAGACGGCCTGACTTTC
TRBJ2-1 few TRBV2 TRBD2 CASRVGAGDYNEQLF TGTGCCAGCAGGGTAGGGGCGGGGGACTACAATGAGCAGCTCTTC
TRBJ2-7 NA TRBV5-1 TRBD2 CASSVEASGSLSEQYF TGCGCCAGCAGCGTGGAGGCTAGCGGGAGTTTAAGCGAGCAGTACTTC
TRBJ2-6 NA TRBV7-2 TRBD1 CASSLAGTGSGGANGLTF TGTGCCAGCAGCTTAGCGGGGACAGGTTCGGGTGGGGCCAACGGCCTGACTTTC
TRBJ2-2 NA TRBV28 TRBD1 CASSMGQYTGELFF TGTGCCAGCAGTATGGGACAGTACACCGGGGAGCTGTTTTTT
TRBJ2-1 NA TRBV4-2 TRBD2 CASSQDFRGGLAGYNEQFF TGTGCCAGCAGCCAAGATTTTCGCGGGGGGCTAGCTGGATACAATGAGCAGTTCTTC
TRBJ1-5 NA TRBV5-1 TRBD1 CASSLSPTTGGGQPQHF TGCGCCAGCAGCCTAAGCCCTACCACAGGGGGCGGGCAGCCCCAGCATTTT
TRBJ1-5 NA TRBV4-1 NA CASSQARGYQPQHF TGCGCCAGCAGCCAAGCTAGGGGTTATCAGCCCCAGCATTTT
TRBJ2-3 few TRBV7-9 NA CASSLGWRGADTQYF TGTGCCAGCAGCTTAGGGTGGAGGGGAGCAGATACGCAGTATTTT
TRBJ2-1 NA TRBV9 TRBD1 CASSLRTGKIGEQFF TGTGCCAGCAGCCTACGGACAGGGAAAATAGGTGAGCAGTTCTTC
TRBJ2-5 NA TRBV5-4 TRBD1 CASSSTGEETQYF TGTGCCAGCAGCTCTACAGGGGAAGAGACCCAGTACTTC
TRBJ2-6 NA TRBV29-1 NA CSVEAVSRISGANVLTF TGCAGCGTTGAAGCGGTGAGCAGGATCTCTGGGGCCAACGTCCTGACTTTC
TRBJ1-1 NA TRBV28 NA CASSPVNTEAFF TGTGCCAGCAGTCCCGTTAACACTGAAGCTTTCTTT
TRBJ2-7 NA TRBV18 NA CASSPTAGILSYEQYF TGTGCCAGCTCACCAACAGCGGGTATTCTATCCTACGAGCAGTACTTC
TRBJ1-1 NA TRBV27 TRBD1 CASRPLQGGYTEAFF TGTGCCAGCAGGCCCTTACAGGGGGGGTACACTGAAGCTTTCTTT
TRBJ2-1 NA TRBV5-4 TRBD1 CASTSRDRVNEQFF TGTGCCAGCACCTCCCGGGACAGGGTAAATGAGCAGTTCTTC
TRBJ1-1 NA TRBV7-9 NA CASSLEKGPTNTEAFF TGTGCCAGCAGCTTAGAGAAGGGGCCGACGAACACTGAAGCTTTCTTT
TRBJ2-6 NA TRBV11-2 TRBD1 CASSFTGAGANGLTF TGTGCCAGCAGCTTCACAGGGGCTGGGGCCAACGGCCTGACTTTC
TRBJ2-1 NA TRBV6-1 NA CASRAVYNEQFF TGTGCCAGCAGGGCAGTCTACAATGAGCAGTTCTTC
TRBJ1-2 NA TRBV9 TRBD1 CASSVQGARGYTF TGTGCCAGCAGCGTACAGGGGGCTCGGGGCTACACCTTC
TRBJ1-4 NA TRBV12-5 NA CASGLGDCPPNEKLFF TGTGCTAGTGGTTTGGGAGACTGCCCCCCTAATGAAAAACTGTTTTTT
TRBJ2-5 few TRBV5-1 NA CASSLVGPKEIRETQYF TGCGCCAGCAGCTTGGTTGGCCCAAAGGAGATCCGAGAGACCCAGTACTTC
TRBJ2-7 NA TRBV30 NA CAWSRGGYEQYF TGTGCCTGGAGCCGAGGGGGTTACGAGCAGTACTTC
TRBJ2-1 NA TRBV5-4 TRBD2 CASSWTSGGANEQFF TGTGCCAGCAGCTGGACTAGCGGGGGGGCGAATGAGCAGTTCTTC
TRBJ2-7 NA TRBV27 TRBD2 CASLASGISHEQYF TGTGCCAGCCTAGCTAGCGGGATAAGCCACGAGCAGTACTTC